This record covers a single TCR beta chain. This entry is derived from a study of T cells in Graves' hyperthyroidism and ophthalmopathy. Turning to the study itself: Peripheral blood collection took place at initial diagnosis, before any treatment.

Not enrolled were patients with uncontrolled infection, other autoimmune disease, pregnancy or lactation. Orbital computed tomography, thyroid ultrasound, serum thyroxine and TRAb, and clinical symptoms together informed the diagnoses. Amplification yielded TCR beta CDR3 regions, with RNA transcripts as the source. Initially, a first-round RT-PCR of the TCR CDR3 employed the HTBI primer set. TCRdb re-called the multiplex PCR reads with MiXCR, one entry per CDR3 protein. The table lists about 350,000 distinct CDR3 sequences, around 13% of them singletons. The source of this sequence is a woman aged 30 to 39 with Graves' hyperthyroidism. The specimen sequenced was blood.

CDR3 nucleotide sequence: TGCAGTGCTCCGAGCGGGAGATCCTACGAGCAGTACTTC. Translated: CSAPSGRSYEQYF. The rearrangement links TRBV20-1 to TRBJ2-7; 8 bases line up with TRBD2. Trimming took 5 bases from V and 1 from J; bases not matched to a gene: 4. This CDR3 has 13 residues. Germline assignment: CDR1 DFQATT and CDR2 SNEGSKA (reference sequence).